This record covers a single TCR beta chain. TCRdb reanalysed the 5' RACE reads using MiXCR and keeps one entry per CDR3 protein. Of some 300,000 distinct CDR3 sequences detected, less than 25% appear once; the ten largest clones hold 3.5%. The germline CDR1 and CDR2 sequences are WNHNN and SYGVQD (reference sequence). V was shortened by 3 bases and J by 0 bases, with 10 bases between the two germline ends. CDR3 length: 15 amino acids. These data originate in a study of CD8 T cells in ankylosing spondylitis. The specimen sequenced was blood, either unsorted or a sorted T cell fraction (not recorded which). The chain recombines TRBV10-1 with TRBJ2-3; a possible D gene is TRBD2 (6 bases). The receptor was derived from a female donor with ankylosing spondylitis or in good health (not recorded which). The CDR3 DNA sequence: TGCGCCAGCAGTGAAGCGGAGGGGAGCACAGATACGCAGTATTTT. It is translated as CASSEAEGSTDTQYF.